Presented here are 19 T cell receptor beta chains from one specimen sequenced in a study of blood T cell repertoires in COVID-19. Using immunoSEQ multiplex PCR, the repertoire was profiled, and TCRdb retains in-frame clones only, with some absent. The sample gives 190,000 or so clones, around 87% of which show up once; roughly 2.6% is in the top ten. The specimen was peripheral blood. All receptors come from a man between 35 and 55 years old with active or convalescent COVID-19.

CDR3 coding DNA: TGTGCCAGCGGGGGGGCGCTAGCACCAACAGATACGCAGTATTTT. This gives the protein CASGGALAPTDTQYF. The V and J genes are TRBV2 and TRBJ2-3; a possible D gene is TRBD2 (7 bases). V lost 8 bases, J lost 3 bases, and 18 bases lay in between. CDR3 size: 15 residues. Germline CDR1 reads SNHLY; CDR2 reads FYNNEI.

The V call is TRBV18, the J call TRBJ1-2, with 7 bases identical to TRBD1. The CDR3 contains 13 residues. Germline V gene data show CDR1 as KGHSH and CDR2 as LQKENI. V lost 6 bases and J lost 14; bases outside the gene matches: 15. In DNA form, the CDR3 reads TGTGCCAGCTCCACCGGGACAGCCCTAGATTGGACCTTC. This gives the protein CASSTGTALDWTF. Full variable domain (outside the CDR3, taken from reference TRBV18 and TRBJ1-2): NAGVMQNPRHLVRRRGQEARLRCSPMKGHSHVYWYRQLPEEGLKFMVYLQKENIIDESGMPKERFSAEFPKEGPSILRIQQVVRGDSAAYFCASSTGTALDWTFGSGTRLTVV.

CDR3 bases: TGTGCCACCACATGGAGGGGGAACACTGAAGCTTTCTTT. Residues: CATTWRGNTEAFF. The J gene is TRBJ1-1, the V gene TRBV15, with D maybe TRBD1 (5 bases). The V and J ends lost 7 bases and 1 base respectively, with 10 bases between them. CDR1 and CDR2 (germline): LNHNV, YYDKDF (reference sequence). The CDR3 loop spans 13 amino acids.

The J gene is TRBJ2-7, the V gene TRBV28, with D maybe TRBD1 (6 bases). The length of the CDR3 is 13 residues. Germline CDR1 and CDR2: MDHEN and SYDVKM. V lost 7 bases to trimming and J lost 2 bases, with 12 bases between them. CDR3: CASTLGGAYEQYF. The CDR3 region has the DNA TGTGCCAGCACTCTAGGGGGTGCCTACGAGCAGTACTTC.

The chain links TRBV5-1 to TRBJ2-3, with D possibly being TRBD1 (6 bases). This CDR3 contains 13 residues. Trimming cost V 4 bases and J 2 bases, with 8 bases left between them. Per germline, CDR1 SGHRS and CDR2 YFSETQ. The CDR3 DNA is TGCGCCAGCAGCCGGGACACCACAGATACGCAGTATTTT. Translation: CASSRDTTDTQYF.

CDR3 residues: CASSQEASFYEQFF. The DNA of the CDR3 is TGCGCCAGCAGCCAAGAGGCTAGCTTCTATGAGCAGTTCTTC. The rearrangement links TRBV4-1 to TRBJ2-1, with a tentative D call TRBD2 (5 bases). Germline lookup yields CDR1 MGHRA and CDR2 YSYEKL. CDR3 length equals 14 residues. Trimming left V 0 bases short and J 8 bases short, with 11 bases between.

This clone was recorded a few times. V and J are TRBV7-8 and TRBJ1-5; D is ambiguous. V shed 5 bases and J shed 0 bases, with 8 bases lying between them. The CDR3 has 14 amino acids. Germline V gene sequence: CDR1 SGHVS, CDR2 FQNEAQ. CDR3: CASSRGSSNQPQHF. Here the CDR3 DNA reads TGTGCCAGCAGCCGAGGGAGTAGCAATCAGCCCCAGCATTTT. The variable domain in full, completed from reference TRBV7-8 and TRBJ1-5, reads GAGVSQSPRYKVAKRGQDVALRCDPISGHVSLFWYQQALGQGPEFLTYFQNEAQLDKSGLPSDRFFAERPEGSVSTLKIQRTQQEDSAVYLCASSRGSSNQPQHFGDGTRLSIL.

The chain employs TRBV5-6 and TRBJ2-7; 9 positions agree with TRBD2. This CDR3 is 16 amino acids long. In germline, CDR1 is SGHDT, CDR2 YYEEEE. The V gene end was trimmed by 6 bases and the J gene end by 0 bases; junction bases not matched to a gene: 10. The CDR3 nucleotides are TGTGCCAGCACCCCGCGGTTAGCGGGGGCCTCCTACGAGCAGTACTTC. Its translation is CASTPRLAGASYEQYF.

The chain combines TRBV2 with TRBJ1-2; D is ambiguous. The CDR3 loop spans 14 amino acids. Germline V gene lookup returns CDR1 SNHLY and CDR2 FYNNEI. Deletions cut 2 bases from V and 4 bases from J, with 11 bases between. CDR3 protein: CASSESRSLYGYTF. CDR3 DNA: TGTGCCAGCAGTGAATCACGGAGTCTCTATGGCTACACCTTC.

V and J are TRBV18 and TRBJ2-2, with D perhaps TRBD1 (6 bases). Germline V gene sequence: CDR1 KGHSH, CDR2 LQKENI. CDR3 length: 16 residues. V lost 5 bases and J lost 2, with 15 bases in between. CDR3 region: CASSSPDSYNTGELFF. Here the CDR3 DNA reads TGTGCCAGCTCATCCCCGGACAGTTACAACACCGGGGAGCTGTTTTTT.

The J gene is TRBJ2-2, the V gene TRBV5-4; 8 bases match TRBD1. CDR1 and CDR2 (germline): SGHNT, YYREEE (reference sequence). The CDR3 contains 15 residues. After removal of 4 bases from V and 3 bases from J, the junction contained 5 bases not matched to a gene. The CDR3 spells CASSRGQGHTGELFF. DNA of the CDR3: TGTGCCAGCAGCAGAGGACAGGGTCACACCGGGGAGCTGTTTTTT.

V usage is TRBV15 and J usage is TRBJ1-2; 7 bases line up with TRBD1. Germline V gene lookup returns CDR1 LNHNV and CDR2 YYDKDF (reference sequence). This CDR3 is built from 14 residues. The trim removed 3 bases at V and 3 bases at J, leaving 4 bases unmatched. CDR3 in amino acids: CATSRNRGDYGYTF. CDR3 coding DNA: TGTGCCACCAGCAGGAACAGGGGTGACTATGGCTACACCTTC.

This chain connects TRBV19 to TRBJ1-3; 9 nucleotides line up with TRBD1. The CDR3 consists of 15 residues. Trimming removed 6 bases from V and 2 bases from J; junction bases left unmatched: 5. CDR1 and CDR2 (germline): LNHDA, SQIVND (reference sequence). In DNA form, the CDR3 reads TGTGCCAGTAGCGAGAGGACAGGGGCTGGAAACACCATATATTTT. Encoded protein: CASSERTGAGNTIYF.

CDR3 sequence: CASSLTTSGGANEQFF. For the CDR3, the DNA is TGTGCCAGCAGCCTAACGACTAGCGGGGGGGCGAATGAGCAGTTCTTC. V and J are TRBV3-1 (or the pseudogene TRBV3-2) and TRBJ2-1; 14 bases are shared with TRBD2. The V segment lost 4 bases and the J segment 7 bases; nucleotides outside the gene matches: 6. The CDR3 runs to 16 residues. CDR1 and CDR2 from the germline V gene are LGHDT and YNNKEL (reference sequence).

This sequence joins TRBV19 and TRBJ1-1, with 7 bases lining up with TRBD1. The junction had 5 bases not matched to a gene; V was cut back by 7 bases and J by 0 bases. The CDR3 is 14 residues long. Germline CDR1 is LNHDA and CDR2 is SQIVND (reference sequence). CDR3 DNA sequence: TGTGCCAGTAACAGGGGCAATATGAACACTGAAGCTTTCTTT. Translated: CASNRGNMNTEAFF. Using reference TRBV19 and TRBJ1-1 for the parts outside the CDR3, the full variable domain is DGGITQSPKYLFRKEGQNVTLSCEQNLNHDAMYWYRQDPGQGLRLIYYSQIVNDFQKGDIAEGYSVSREKKESFPLTVTSAQKNPTAFYLCASNRGNMNTEAFFGQGTRLTVV.

CDR3 region: CASSVTGESPLHF. The CDR3 region has the DNA TGTGCCAGCAGCGTCACAGGGGAATCACCCCTCCACTTT. The gene calls are TRBV5-6 and TRBJ1-6; 7 positions agree with TRBD1. Germline CDR1 reads SGHDT; CDR2 reads YYEEEE. The junction had 5 bases not matched to a gene; V was cut back by 4 bases and J by 10 bases. The CDR3 consists of 13 residues.

V is TRBV14 and J is TRBJ2-5, with D possibly TRBD2 on 5 matching bases. This CDR3 contains 14 residues. The germline CDR1 and CDR2 sequences are SGHDN and FVKESK. The V end was cut by 1 base, the J end by 0 bases, with 6 bases between. The CDR3 DNA follows: TGTGCCAGCAGCCAAGGACTAAACCAAGAGACCCAGTACTTC. It is translated as CASSQGLNQETQYF.

The CDR3 DNA reads TGTGCCTGGGGGTATCCGAACACTGAAGCTTTCTTT. It specifies CAWGYPNTEAFF. The chain has TRBV30 and TRBJ1-1; D unclear. CDR1 and CDR2 (germline): GTSNPN, SVGIG (reference sequence). Trimming took 5 bases from V and 1 from J, leaving 8 bases between them. This CDR3 is 12 amino acids long.

V usage is TRBV12-3 or TRBV12-4 and J usage is TRBJ2-5; TRBD2 agrees at 8 bases. Trimming cost V 7 bases and J 6 bases; bases outside gene matches: 4. This CDR3 spans 12 amino acids. The CDR3 DNA reads TGTGCCAGCAACCGTAGCGGGAAGACCCAGTACTTC. It translates to CASNRSGKTQYF.